The 9 T cell receptor beta chains below come from one sample, sequenced in a study of blood T cell repertoires in COVID-19. Some clones are missing from TCRdb's copy, which holds only in-frame ones; the method was immunoSEQ multiplex PCR. This table holds about 160,000 clones, 92% found once. Sequencing was carried out using peripheral blood. Receptor source: a man younger than 40 with COVID-19, enrolled during active disease.

V gene TRBV7-2 combines with J gene TRBJ1-6; D call uncertain. Germline V gives CDR1 SGHTA, CDR2 FQGNSA. V lost 1 base to trimming and J lost 9 bases, with 13 bases between them. This CDR3 region has 15 residues. CDR3 in amino acids: CASSLVNSEGSPLHF. In nucleotides, the CDR3 is TGTGCCAGCAGCTTAGTGAACAGCGAGGGTTCACCCCTCCACTTT.

The rearrangement links TRBV6-4 to TRBJ1-5; the match to TRBD1 covers 7 bases. The length of the CDR3 is 15 residues. Germline-derived CDR1 and CDR2 are MRHNA and SNTAGT. The trim removed 7 bases at V and 2 bases at J, leaving 8 bases unmatched. The DNA of the CDR3 is TGTGCCAGCATTGGGAGACAGGGTTGCAATCAGCCCCAGCATTTT. This gives the protein CASIGRQGCNQPQHF.

In the case of this clone: The conserved final phenylalanine or tryptophan is absent from the CDR3, which likely points to a read error. It is unclear where the CDR3 begins or ends on the DNA, so no DNA is shown, and the CDR3 is as TCRdb lists it. The rearrangement uses TRBV4-2 and TRBJ2-7; TRBD1 is the table's D call, not checked against the DNA. Germline values: CDR1 LGHNA, CDR2 YNFKEQ. 15 amino acids form the CDR3, both terminal residues included. The CDR3: CASSQDLPGQGEVLL.

This sequence joins TRBV27 and TRBJ1-2, with no clear D. The CDR3 is 16 residues long. In germline, CDR1 is MNHEY, CDR2 SMNVEV (reference sequence). V was clipped by 6 bases and J by 4 bases, with 21 bases between them. CDR3 DNA sequence: TGTGCCAGCAGCCAAGATTCCAGGCCCACGCTCTATGGCTACACCTTC. The encoded protein is CASSQDSRPTLYGYTF.

This rearrangement joins TRBV10-3 to TRBJ2-1; 7 bases are a match to TRBD1. Trimming took 7 bases from V and 2 from J; bases not matched to a gene: 5. Germline loops: CDR1 ENHRY, CDR2 SYGVKD. This CDR3 has 14 residues. The CDR3 DNA sequence: TGTGCCATCACCCCCGGGACAGCCTACAATGAGCAGTTCTTC. It is translated as CAITPGTAYNEQFF.

The chain employs TRBV10-3 and TRBJ2-7, with 8 positions matching TRBD2. V was clipped by 3 bases and J by 3 bases; unmatched bases: 4. Germline V gene sequence: CDR1 ENHRY, CDR2 SYGVKD. The CDR3 runs 14 residues. The CDR3 region is CAISDQRGSYEQYF. CDR3 in DNA: TGTGCCATCAGTGATCAGCGGGGGAGCTACGAGCAGTACTTC.

This clone was observed a handful of times. The gene calls are TRBV5-1 and TRBJ1-4; TRBD1 matches 8 bases. The CDR3 is made up of 15 amino acids. In germline, CDR1 is SGHRS, CDR2 YFSETQ. The junction had 6 bases not matched to a gene; V was cut back by 1 base and J by 7 bases. Here the CDR3 DNA reads TGCGCCAGCAGCTTGCAGGGGGCCGGTAGTGAAAAACTGTTTTTT. Its translation is CASSLQGAGSEKLFF.

V usage is TRBV20-1 and J usage is TRBJ2-7; 16 bases are shared with TRBD2. The junction had 5 bases not matched to a gene; V was cut back by 3 bases and J by 3 bases. CDR1 is DFQATT, CDR2 SNEGSKA, per germline (reference sequence). This CDR3 spans 16 amino acids. The CDR3 is CSASGTSGGAFYEQYF. The CDR3 DNA sequence: TGCAGTGCTAGTGGGACTAGCGGGGGGGCCTTCTACGAGCAGTACTTC.

The chain joins TRBV5-1 to TRBJ2-7; 14 bases agree with TRBD2. This CDR3 comprises 16 residues. Trimming removed 7 bases from V and 7 bases from J; junction bases left unmatched: 13. Per germline, CDR1 SGHRS and CDR2 YFSETQ. Written as DNA, the CDR3 is TGCGCCAGCTCAACTTTGGGGACTAGCGGGGGTGGAGAGCAGTACTTC. Translating it yields CASSTLGTSGGGEQYF.